These 13 T cell receptor beta chains were all obtained from the same sample, sequenced in a study of early T cells in non-severe SARS-CoV-2 infection. MiXCR, run by TCRdb on the 5' RACE reads, gives a single entry per CDR3 protein. Among over 45,000 distinct CDR3 sequences listed, roughly 5.9% were seen once. Sequencing input: whole blood. These receptors were collected from an adult who was a healthcare worker with PCR-confirmed SARS-CoV-2 infection or an uninfected control (not recorded which).

This clonotype was counted ten times or more. The chain is built from TRBV5-1 and TRBJ2-7; weak D call: TRBD1 (5 bases). V gave up 0 bases and J gave up 4 bases, with 11 bases separating them. There are 14 residues in the CDR3. CDR1 and CDR2 (germline): SGHRS, YFSETQ. CDR3 region: CASSLEGKGYEQYF. CDR3 nucleotides: TGCGCCAGCAGCTTGGAGGGGAAGGGATACGAGCAGTACTTC.

The chain couples TRBV7-9 to TRBJ1-1, with D perhaps TRBD1 (5 bases). Trimming removed 2 bases from V and 7 bases from J, with 11 bases in between. CDR1 and CDR2 from the germline V gene are SEHNR and FQNEAQ (reference sequence). The CDR3 runs to 13 residues. The CDR3 spells CASSLRQLNEAFF. Here the CDR3 DNA reads TGTGCCAGCAGCTTAAGACAGTTAAATGAAGCTTTCTTT.

This clonotype was recorded a few times. The chain uses TRBV18 and TRBJ2-7, with a weak D call TRBD2 (7 bases). Germline V gene lookup returns CDR1 KGHSH and CDR2 LQKENI. Trimming cost V 3 bases and J 7 bases, with 16 bases left between them. This CDR3 region has 14 residues. The CDR3, as DNA: TGTGCCAGCTCACCTACGAGGGGGGGCTATGAGCAGTACTTC. It encodes CASSPTRGGYEQYF.

This clonotype was observed a few times. In nucleotides, the CDR3 is TGTGCCAGCACCCGAAGGGGGGGCCTGGAAAAACTGTTTTTT. Its translation: CASTRRGGLEKLFF. V gene TRBV2 combines with J gene TRBJ1-4; a possible D gene is TRBD1 (6 bases). The germline V gene has CDR1 SNHLY and CDR2 FYNNEI. The CDR3 spans 14 residues. Trimming took off 7 bases at V and 8 bases at J, with 17 bases between the two ends.

The chain combines TRBV7-9 with TRBJ2-7; 8 bases map to TRBD1. V lost 4 bases and J lost 2; bases outside the gene matches: 7. The CDR3 runs 15 residues. The germline V gene encodes CDR1 SEHNR and CDR2 FQNEAQ (reference sequence). The CDR3 nucleotides are TGTGCCAGCAGCTCCAAAGACAGGGGACCCTACGAGCAGTACTTC. It yields the protein CASSSKDRGPYEQYF.

This clonotype was observed many times. The CDR3 sequence: CASAEQYF. In DNA form, the CDR3 reads TGCGCCAGCGCCGAGCAGTACTTC. V usage is TRBV4-1 and J usage is TRBJ2-7; unclear D gene. The CDR3 spans 8 residues. Trimming stripped 8 bases from V and 6 bases from J, with 2 bases between. The V gene's germline CDR1 is MGHRA and CDR2 YSYEKL.

The chain uses TRBV25-1 and TRBJ2-1; 7 bases map to TRBD1. Trimming at V came to 4 bases and at J to 1 base, leaving 16 bases not matched to a gene. Germline assignment: CDR1 MGHDK and CDR2 SYGVNS. The CDR3 extends over 19 amino acids. CDR3 protein: CASSGRQGRAGGSYNEQFF. DNA of the CDR3: TGTGCCAGCAGTGGGAGACAGGGAAGGGCCGGTGGGTCCTACAATGAGCAGTTCTTC.

The chain joins TRBV5-1 to TRBJ2-7; TRBD1 matches at 7 bases. Trimming removed 8 bases from V and 4 bases from J; junction bases left unmatched: 12. The length of the CDR3 is 14 residues. In germline, CDR1 is SGHRS, CDR2 YFSETQ. CDR3 amino acids: CASNGGQANYEQYF. The CDR3 DNA reads TGCGCCAGTAACGGAGGACAGGCGAATTACGAGCAGTACTTC.

This clonotype showed up many times. The genes are TRBV29-1 and TRBJ1-2; D gene uncertain. The CDR3 runs to 13 residues. V dropped 0 bases and J dropped 7 bases, with 12 bases sitting between them. Germline V gene data show CDR1 as SQVTM and CDR2 as ANQGSEA. The CDR3 region has the DNA TGCAGCGTTGAAGACCCTTTCTGGCGTGGCTACACCTTC. It specifies CSVEDPFWRGYTF. Full variable domain (outside the CDR3, taken from reference TRBV29-1 and TRBJ1-2): SAVISQKPSRDICQRGTSLTIQCQVDSQVTMMFWYRQQPGQSLTLIATANQGSEATYESGFVIDKFPISRPNLTFSTLTVSNMSPEDSSIYLCSVEDPFWRGYTFGSGTRLTVV.

At least ten counts were recorded for this clonotype. The chain is built from TRBV7-2 and TRBJ2-4; 10 nucleotides match TRBD1. J lost 14 bases, V lost 1 base, and 14 bases had no gene match. CDR3 length: 16 residues. Germline CDR1 is SGHTA and CDR2 is FQGNSA. The CDR3 DNA reads TGTGCCAGCAGCTTAGTAGGGACAGGGGACCTGGGAGTTGAGTACTTC. It yields the protein CASSLVGTGDLGVEYF.

This clonotype was seen at least ten times. The J gene is TRBJ2-5, the V gene TRBV29-1; 8 bases match TRBD2. The CDR3 totals 13 residues. With V trimmed by 4 bases and J by 4 bases, 5 bases remained unmatched. The germline V gene encodes CDR1 SQVTM and CDR2 ANQGSEA. CDR3 DNA: TGCAGCGTTGCCCCAGCGGGAGCAGAGACCCAGTACTTC. It encodes CSVAPAGAETQYF.

This clonotype was observed at least ten times. The V gene is TRBV20-1, the J gene TRBJ1-2; no firm D call. The CDR3 has 10 amino acids. With 5 bases removed from V and 11 bases from J, the gap between germline ends came to 12 bases. The germline V gene has CDR1 DFQATT and CDR2 SNEGSKA (reference sequence). The CDR3 spells CSARQVVYTF. CDR3 nucleotides: TGCAGTGCTCGGCAGGTCGTTTACACCTTC.

This clonotype has more than one count but fewer than ten. The genes are TRBV9 and TRBJ2-3; D is perhaps TRBD2 (5 bases). The germline V and J ends were trimmed by 6 bases and 0 bases, with 11 bases remaining between them. Germline V lookup: CDR1 SGDLS, CDR2 YYNGEE. The CDR3 extends over 14 amino acids. CDR3 protein: CASTDGLSTDTQYF. In DNA, the CDR3 is TGTGCCAGCACCGACGGACTGAGCACAGATACGCAGTATTTT.